The 25 T cell receptor beta chains in this list originate from one sample, sequenced in a study of OX40 agonist ivuxolimab in advanced cancers. Sequencing was performed with immunoSEQ multiplex PCR; in TCRdb, only in-frame clones are kept and a portion is missing. Of roughly 35,000 clones detected, about 88% appear once; the ten largest clones hold roughly 2.6%. Sequencing was performed on CD4+ or CD8+ T cells sorted from blood, taken in a trial of the OX40 agonist ivuxolimab. Receptor source: an adult with an advanced solid tumor such as melanoma, head and neck, liver or kidney cancer.

This chain joins TRBV7-9 and TRBJ2-2; D is ambiguous. V was trimmed by 5 bases and J by 5 bases, leaving 6 bases between them. Germline CDR1 and CDR2: SEHNR and FQNEAQ (reference sequence). This CDR3 is built from 12 residues. The DNA for the CDR3 is TGTGCCAGCAGCACCATTACCGGGGAGCTGTTTTTT. Amino acids: CASSTITGELFF.

CDR3 sequence: CASSLSYNSPLHF. DNA of the CDR3: TGTGCCAGCAGCTTATCCTATAATTCACCCCTCCACTTT. V and J are TRBV7-3 and TRBJ1-6; no clear D gene. The ends were cut back, 2 bases at V and 1 base at J, with 0 bases in the middle. The germline gives CDR1 SGHTA, CDR2 FQGTGA. The CDR3 sequence is 13 residues long.

The chain is built from TRBV5-1 and TRBJ2-6; the D is unclear. The V gene's germline CDR1 is SGHRS and CDR2 YFSETQ. The CDR3 covers 15 residues. Deletions cut 4 bases from V and 3 bases from J, with 11 bases between. The CDR3 sequence is CASSPPRDGANVLTF. As DNA, the CDR3 is TGCGCCAGCAGCCCACCTAGGGATGGGGCCAACGTCCTGACTTTC.

This clone was seen a single time. The chain has TRBV2 and TRBJ1-5; TRBD1 matches 8 bases. Germline values: CDR1 SNHLY, CDR2 FYNNEI. The J segment lost 4 bases and the V segment lost 5 bases, leaving 7 bases of the junction unmatched. The CDR3 contains 15 residues. CDR3 sequence reads: CASSSADRGNQPQHF. The CDR3 bases are TGTGCCAGCAGTTCTGCCGACAGGGGAAATCAGCCCCAGCATTTT.

For this clone: Germline and junction disagree at one end, which may indicate a read error. The sample contains more than one DNA sequence encoding this CDR3. V is TRBV6-5 and J is TRBJ1-4; D remains unclear. CDR3 length: 16 amino acids. The germline V gene encodes CDR1 MNHEY and CDR2 SVGAGI. The CDR3: CASSYSSGSVNEKLFF. In nucleotides, the CDR3 is TGTGCCAGCAGTTACTCGTCTGGGTCAGTAAATGAAAAGCTGTTTTTT.

The rearrangement uses TRBV10-3 and TRBJ2-3; the match to TRBD2 covers 9 bases. Germline CDR1 is ENHRY and CDR2 is SYGVKD. The length of the CDR3 is 16 residues. V trimming: 11 bases; J trimming: 4 bases; junction bases outside the gene matches: 16. This chain's CDR3 is CASTGGLAGDSDTQYF. CDR3 sequence (DNA): TGTGCCTCGACCGGTGGGTTAGCGGGGGATTCAGATACGCAGTATTTT.

This clone was recorded a few times. The chain is built from TRBV19 and TRBJ1-3; D is ambiguous. Germline lookup yields CDR1 LNHDA and CDR2 SQIVND (reference sequence). Trimming shortened V by 9 bases and J by 0 bases, and 15 bases separated the two germline ends. This CDR3 has 15 residues. The CDR3 DNA sequence: TGTGCCAGCCGGGAGGATCCGAGCTCTGGAAACACCATATATTTT. Protein product: CASREDPSSGNTIYF.

This rearrangement joins TRBV27 to TRBJ1-6, with 7 bases aligning to TRBD1. Germline V lookup: CDR1 MNHEY, CDR2 SMNVEV (reference sequence). CDR3 length: 15 amino acids. With V trimmed by 8 bases and J by 2 bases, 6 bases remained unmatched. DNA of the CDR3: TGTGCCAGCCGACAGGGAGGGACCTATAATTCACCCCTCCACTTT. It codes for CASRQGGTYNSPLHF.

The count of this clone is one. The rearrangement links TRBV2 to TRBJ2-2, with 9 nucleotides matching TRBD1. CDR3 length equals 20 residues. From germline, CDR1 is SNHLY and CDR2 FYNNEI. Trimming took 4 bases from V and 6 from J; bases not matched to a gene: 21. The CDR3 here is CASSGGTGLEAGKGSGELFF. The CDR3 DNA reads TGTGCCAGCAGTGGGGGGACAGGGCTTGAAGCGGGCAAAGGATCCGGGGAGCTGTTTTTT.

The chain uses TRBV11-2 and TRBJ2-6; tentative D call: TRBD2 (6 bases). In germline, CDR1 is SGHAT, CDR2 FQNNGV. Trimming shortened V by 7 bases and J by 3 bases, and 10 bases separated the two germline ends. This CDR3 spans 14 amino acids. CDR3 nucleotides: TGTGCCAGCACGGGGGTCTTTGGGGCCAACGTCCTGACTTTC. Protein product: CASTGVFGANVLTF.

In DNA form, the CDR3 reads TGTGCCAGCAGCCCTGCCGGGACCCTGTATGGCTACACCTTC. It specifies CASSPAGTLYGYTF. The rearrangement joins TRBV5-4 to TRBJ1-2, with TRBD1 as a possible D gene (5 bases). Trimming pared 4 bases from V and 5 bases from J, leaving 15 bases between. CDR1 and CDR2 (germline): SGHNT, YYREEE (reference sequence). This CDR3 contains 14 residues.

J is TRBJ2-7 and V is TRBV6-5; 10 bases are shared with TRBD2. V shed 6 bases and J 2 bases; nucleotides not matched to a gene: 7. There are 15 residues in the CDR3. The germline V gene has CDR1 MNHEY and CDR2 SVGAGI. The CDR3 DNA is TGTGCCAGCAGCCACGAAGCGGGGGGGGCCTACGAGCAGTACTTC. It specifies CASSHEAGGAYEQYF.

The chain uses TRBV7-3 and TRBJ2-2, with D hard to call. The V and J ends lost 6 bases and 5 bases respectively, with 13 bases between them. Germline CDR1 is SGHTA and CDR2 is FQGTGA. The CDR3 consists of 14 residues. CDR3 in amino acids: CASSWTIGTGELFF. CDR3 nucleotide sequence: TGTGCCAGCAGTTGGACGATTGGGACCGGGGAGCTGTTTTTT.

This clone was seen only once. This chain uses TRBV7-3 with TRBJ1-4; the D gene is possibly TRBD1 (6 bases). This CDR3 has 15 amino acids. Germline loops: CDR1 SGHTA, CDR2 FQGTGA. Between the trimmed V and J ends, which lost 6 bases and 2 bases, there was a span of 13 bases. The CDR3 DNA is TGTGCCAGCAGATTTCACAGGGCGACTAATGAAAAACTGTTTTTT. Amino acid sequence: CASRFHRATNEKLFF.

In DNA form, the CDR3 reads TGCGCCAGCAGCCAAGATCCCCGGGGGGGGCAAGAGACCCAGTACTTC. Amino acids: CASSQDPRGGQETQYF. This chain joins TRBV4-1 and TRBJ2-5; 8 nucleotides agree with TRBD2. The junction had 5 bases not matched to a gene; V was cut back by 0 bases and J by 2 bases. The germline CDR1 and CDR2 sequences are MGHRA and YSYEKL. This CDR3 comprises 16 residues.

The chain recombines TRBV6-1 with TRBJ1-5; tentatively, D is TRBD1 (5 bases). Germline V CDR1 and CDR2: MNHNS, SASEGT. CDR3 length: 15 residues. Trimming took 7 bases from V and 4 from J, leaving 17 bases between them. CDR3 DNA: TGTGCCAGCAATGGGCAGGAATGGGGGAATCAGCCCCAGCATTTT. Protein: CASNGQEWGNQPQHF.

The chain has TRBV5-1 and TRBJ2-3; D gene ambiguous. Germline CDR1 and CDR2: SGHRS and YFSETQ. This CDR3 comprises 14 residues. Trimming pared 4 bases from V and 3 bases from J, leaving 12 bases between. CDR3: CASSVPTRTDTQYF. The CDR3 DNA is TGCGCCAGCAGCGTGCCAACAAGGACAGATACGCAGTATTTT.

This chain links TRBV2 with TRBJ1-2; 7 bases are shared with TRBD1. V dropped 9 bases and J dropped 0; count of bases not matched to a gene: 4. The CDR3 extends over 13 amino acids. Germline V CDR1 and CDR2: SNHLY, FYNNEI. Here the CDR3 DNA reads TGTGCCAGGAGGGACAGACCTAACTATGGCTACACCTTC. This translates into CARRDRPNYGYTF.

V and J are TRBV4-2 and TRBJ2-5, with D hard to call. The length of the CDR3 is 14 residues. Trimming left V 0 bases short and J 8 bases short, with 13 bases between. Germline CDR1 is LGHNA and CDR2 is YNFKEQ. CDR3 sequence: CASSQDRSGPTQYF. The CDR3 DNA sequence: TGTGCCAGCAGCCAAGACCGGTCGGGCCCTACCCAGTACTTC.

V usage is TRBV7-8 and J usage is TRBJ2-1; 8 bases agree with TRBD1. J lost 10 bases, V lost 5 bases, and 16 bases had no gene match. The length of the CDR3 is 16 residues. CDR1 SGHVS and CDR2 FQNEAQ come from the germline V gene. The CDR3 nucleotides are TGTGCCAGCAGCCCCGCACGACAGGGGCGGTTGAGCGAGCAGTTCTTC. It translates to CASSPARQGRLSEQFF.

This clone was seen once. The chain joins TRBV14 to TRBJ2-3; 8 positions agree with TRBD2. V dropped 1 base and J dropped 1; count of bases not matched to a gene: 7. From germline, CDR1 is SGHDN and CDR2 FVKESK. The CDR3 runs to 17 residues. The CDR3 here is CASSQGPSGGGTDTQYF. The DNA for the CDR3 is TGTGCCAGCAGCCAAGGCCCCAGCGGGGGAGGCACAGATACGCAGTATTTT.

The rearrangement joins TRBV9 to TRBJ1-1; D might be TRBD1 (6 bases). There are 15 residues in the CDR3. Trimming left V 1 base short and J 10 bases short, with 20 bases between. Germline values: CDR1 SGDLS, CDR2 YYNGEE. For the CDR3, the DNA is TGTGCCAGCAGCGTATCCCACCACAGGGAAACCGGAGCTTTCTTT. This gives the protein CASSVSHHRETGAFF.

V is TRBV5-6 and J is TRBJ2-6; 8 bases are shared with TRBD1. Germline-derived CDR1 and CDR2 are SGHDT and YYEEEE. V was pared by 2 bases and J by 7 bases, with 8 bases of the junction left unmatched. This CDR3 contains 16 residues. The CDR3 DNA reads TGTGCCAGCAGCTTAATTACAGGGGGTAATGCCAACGTCCTGACTTTC. As protein: CASSLITGGNANVLTF.

The J gene is TRBJ1-6, the V gene TRBV2, with a possible D match to TRBD1 (5 bases). The V end lost 9 bases, the J end lost 0 bases, and 9 bases lay between the germline ends. Germline lookup yields CDR1 SNHLY and CDR2 FYNNEI. The CDR3 contains 14 residues. The CDR3 DNA reads as TGTGCCAGTCACAGGAGCTCCTATAATTCACCCCTCCACTTT. Translating it yields CASHRSSYNSPLHF.

This rearrangement joins TRBV5-4 to TRBJ2-3; D is unresolved. Trimming removed 4 bases from V and 4 bases from J, with 16 bases in between. Germline V gene lookup returns CDR1 SGHNT and CDR2 YYREEE (reference sequence). CDR3 size: 15 residues. CDR3 DNA sequence: TGTGCCAGCAGCCCCGAGGTCTCCGTAGCAGATACGCAGTATTTT. Its protein is CASSPEVSVADTQYF.